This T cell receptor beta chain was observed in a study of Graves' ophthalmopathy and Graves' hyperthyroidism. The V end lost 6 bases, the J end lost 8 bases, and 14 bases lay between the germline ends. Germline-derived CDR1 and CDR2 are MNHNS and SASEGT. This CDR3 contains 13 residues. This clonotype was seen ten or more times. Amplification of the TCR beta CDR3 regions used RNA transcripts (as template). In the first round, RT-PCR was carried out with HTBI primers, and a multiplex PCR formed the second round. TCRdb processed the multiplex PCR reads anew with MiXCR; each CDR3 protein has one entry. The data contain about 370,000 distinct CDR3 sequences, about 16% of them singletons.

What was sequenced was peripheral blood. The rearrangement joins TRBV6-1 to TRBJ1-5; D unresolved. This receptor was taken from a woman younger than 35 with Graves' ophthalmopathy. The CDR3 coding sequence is TGTGCCAGCAGCCCCCGGAGGTTTGAGCCCCAGCATTTT. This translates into CASSPRRFEPQHF.